These 29 T cell receptor beta chains share one sample of origin, sequenced in a study of shared clonotypes between healthy human individuals. TCRdb's copy holds only in-frame clones and misses some; the assay was immunoSEQ multiplex PCR. The data hold hundreds of thousands of clones, with around 72% observed a single time. Sequencing was done on a sample of memory CD4+ T cells sorted from blood. Subset meaning: CD45RA-negative fraction. These receptors all stem from a woman aged 25 to 39 in good health.

In its sample, this clone was seen once. V is TRBV9 and J is TRBJ2-5, with D perhaps matching TRBD2 (5 bases). The germline V gene encodes CDR1 SGDLS and CDR2 YYNGEE. V shed 4 bases and J shed 0 bases, with 13 bases lying between them. The CDR3 is 15 residues long. CDR3 sequence reads: CASSKGGGNQETQYF. The CDR3 DNA is TGTGCCAGCAGCAAAGGAGGCGGAAACCAAGAGACCCAGTACTTC.

This clone was seen only once. This sequence joins TRBV6-4 and TRBJ2-3; 11 nucleotides agree with TRBD2. The V and J ends lost 6 bases and 0 bases, in that order; junction bases with no gene match: 8. Germline V gene data show CDR1 as MRHNA and CDR2 as SNTAGT. The CDR3 spans 17 residues. CDR3 sequence reads: CASSRLAGLASTDTQYF. CDR3 DNA sequence: TGTGCCAGCAGCCGACTAGCGGGGTTGGCTAGCACAGATACGCAGTATTTT.

This clone was seen more than once but under ten times. V usage is TRBV29-1 and J usage is TRBJ2-2; D tentatively reads TRBD1 or TRBD2 (5 bases each). Trimming cost V 4 bases and J 3 bases, with 15 bases left between them. The CDR3 is 15 residues long. Germline V gives CDR1 SQVTM, CDR2 ANQGSEA. The CDR3 loop reads CSVARGAVDTGELFF. The DNA for the CDR3 is TGCAGCGTTGCAAGAGGGGCGGTGGACACCGGGGAGCTGTTTTTT.

This clone was seen a handful of times. The chain employs TRBV19 and TRBJ1-4; no clear D gene. The CDR3 consists of 15 residues. The V end lost 2 bases, the J end lost 13 bases, and 20 bases lay between the germline ends. Germline CDR1 and CDR2: LNHDA and SQIVND (reference sequence). The CDR3 nucleotides read TGTGCCAGTAGTATACGGCGGGATCCCTTCGGGATACTGTTTTTT. Encoded protein: CASSIRRDPFGILFF.

V usage is TRBV10-1 and J usage is TRBJ2-1; 8 bases are a match to TRBD2. Germline V CDR1 and CDR2: WNHNN, SYGVQD (reference sequence). The CDR3 is 15 amino acids. The V gene end was trimmed by 3 bases and the J gene end by 6 bases; junction bases not matched to a gene: 7. The DNA of the CDR3 is TGCGCCAGCAGTGACCGAGCGGGAGTTCGCAATGAGCAGTTCTTC. It codes for CASSDRAGVRNEQFF.

V is TRBV6-5 and J is TRBJ2-5, with 8 bases fitting TRBD1. After removal of 4 bases from V and 5 bases from J, the junction contained 6 bases not matched to a gene. This CDR3 comprises 14 residues. Germline V gene lookup returns CDR1 MNHEY and CDR2 SVGAGI. The CDR3 nucleotides are TGTGCCAGCAGTTGGGACAGGTCTGGGGAGACCCAGTACTTC. Encoded protein: CASSWDRSGETQYF.

Worth noting for this clone: Different DNA sequences within this sample yield the same CDR3. J is TRBJ2-2 and V is TRBV18; 7 bases agree with TRBD2. After removal of 2 bases from V and 3 bases from J, the junction contained 3 bases not matched to a gene. CDR1 and CDR2 (germline): KGHSH, LQKENI. The CDR3 runs to 15 residues. The DNA of the CDR3 is TGTGCCAGCTCACCATTGGCGGGAGACACCGGGGAGCTGTTTTTT. Its protein product is CASSPLAGDTGELFF.

This CDR3 reads CSVIQGASTDTQYF. The CDR3 DNA is TGCAGCGTGATACAGGGGGCCAGCACAGATACGCAGTATTTT. This chain joins TRBV29-1 and TRBJ2-3, with TRBD1 identical over 9 bases. The CDR3 is 14 residues long. CDR1 and CDR2 from the germline V gene are SQVTM and ANQGSEA. Trimming removed 6 bases from V and 0 bases from J; junction bases left unmatched: 4.

V and J are TRBV6-5 and TRBJ1-1, with D perhaps TRBD1 (5 bases). The V end was cut by 0 bases, the J end by 1 base, with 9 bases between. The CDR3 has 15 amino acids. Germline assignment: CDR1 MNHEY and CDR2 SVGAGI. The CDR3 loop reads CASSYSSQGNTEAFF. DNA for the CDR3: TGTGCCAGCAGTTACTCGAGCCAGGGGAACACTGAAGCTTTCTTT.

The chain is built from TRBV2 and TRBJ2-2; TRBD1 aligns across 8 bases. CDR1 and CDR2 from the germline V gene are SNHLY and FYNNEI. This CDR3 contains 16 residues. Unmatched junction bases numbered 10, after V lost 5 bases and J lost 5 bases. The CDR3 DNA reads as TGTGCCAGCAGTCGTACCCGCGGACAGGGTACCGGGGAGCTGTTTTTT. Protein sequence: CASSRTRGQGTGELFF.

This chain uses TRBV6-1 with TRBJ1-2; possible D gene TRBD1, 5 bases. The CDR3 spans 15 residues. Between the trimmed V and J ends, which lost 3 bases and 7 bases, there was a span of 18 bases. Germline V gene sequence: CDR1 MNHNS, CDR2 SASEGT. The chain's CDR3 is CASSEGGSGSSGYTF. CDR3 in DNA: TGTGCCAGCAGTGAGGGGGGATCCGGATCTAGTGGCTACACCTTC.

There are a few counts of this clone. The CDR3 DNA reads as TGTGCCAGCAGCCCTCGACTGAACACAGATACGCAGTATTTT. Translation: CASSPRLNTDTQYF. The chain carries TRBV11-3 and TRBJ2-3; D remains ambiguous. The CDR3 is 14 amino acids. V was trimmed by 5 bases and J by 2 bases, leaving 11 bases between them. Per the germline V gene, CDR1 is SGHNT and CDR2 is YENEEA.

This clone was observed a single time. The chain has TRBV18 and TRBJ2-7, with D perhaps TRBD2 (5 bases). CDR1 is KGHSH and CDR2 is LQKENI in the germline V gene. V lost 3 bases and J 1 base, leaving 10 bases between the germline ends. The CDR3 consists of 14 residues. CDR3 sequence: CASSPSGDSYEQYF. The CDR3 nucleotides read TGTGCCAGCTCACCTTCCGGGGATTCCTACGAGCAGTACTTC.

This clone was counted ten times or more. Other DNA sequences within the sample encode an identical CDR3. The chain joins TRBV15 to TRBJ1-2; weak D call: TRBD1 (5 bases). Trimming removed 3 bases at V and 5 bases at J, with 10 bases between. There are 13 residues in the CDR3. Germline CDR1 is LNHNV and CDR2 is YYDKDF (reference sequence). The CDR3, as DNA: TGTGCCACCAGCAGGGAAGCAGGGTATGGCTACACCTTC. It is translated as CATSREAGYGYTF.

This chain uses TRBV5-1 with TRBJ2-4, with D unresolved. The CDR3 loop spans 14 amino acids. CDR1 and CDR2 (germline): SGHRS, YFSETQ. Trimming took 1 base from V and 0 from J, leaving 5 bases between them. The CDR3 bases are TGCGCCAGCAGCTTGCTGGGAGCCAAAAACATTCAGTACTTC. This encodes CASSLLGAKNIQYF.

This clone has a handful of counts. The chain joins TRBV7-6 to TRBJ2-1; tentatively, D is TRBD1 (6 bases). The ends were cut back, 5 bases at V and 12 bases at J, with 29 bases in the middle. This CDR3 comprises 17 residues. CDR1 is SGHVS, CDR2 FNYEAQ, per germline. Here the CDR3 reads CASSPLGAGPAGGRQFF. DNA for the CDR3: TGTGCCAGCAGCCCCCTGGGGGCGGGCCCTGCCGGCGGTCGGCAGTTCTTC.

CDR3 residues: CASSPRRGREASDTQYF. In DNA form, the CDR3 reads TGTGCCAGCAGCCCCCGGAGGGGCCGGGAGGCCTCCGATACGCAGTATTTT. V gene TRBV11-2 combines with J gene TRBJ2-3, with 7 bases lining up with TRBD2. The CDR3 is 17 residues long. With 5 bases clipped from V and 6 bases from J, the junction kept 17 bases outside the gene matches. The V gene's germline CDR1 is SGHAT and CDR2 FQNNGV.

The gene calls are TRBV28 and TRBJ1-2, with 11 bases lining up with TRBD1. Germline CDR1 reads MDHEN; CDR2 reads SYDVKM. This CDR3 has 17 residues. V gave up 3 bases and J gave up 1 base; unmatched junction bases: 7. CDR3 in amino acids: CASSFWGTGGVNYGYTF. The CDR3 nucleotides read TGTGCCAGCAGTTTTTGGGGGACAGGGGGAGTTAACTATGGCTACACCTTC.

The chain carries TRBV2 and TRBJ1-1; no clear D. The V end lost 1 base, the J end lost 8 bases, and 8 bases lay between the germline ends. Germline assignment: CDR1 SNHLY and CDR2 FYNNEI. This CDR3 comprises 12 residues. The CDR3 nucleotides are TGTGCCAGCAGTGAAGGCTGGGTAGAAGCTTTCTTT. Its protein product is CASSEGWVEAFF.

The CDR3 spells CASRERISYNEQFF. The CDR3 DNA follows: TGCGCCAGCAGAGAGCGGATATCCTACAATGAGCAGTTCTTC. The chain carries TRBV5-1 and TRBJ2-1; a weak D match, TRBD2 (5 bases). CDR3 length equals 14 residues. The ends were cut back, 5 bases at V and 1 base at J, with 10 bases in the middle. Germline CDR1 reads SGHRS; CDR2 reads YFSETQ. The whole variable domain, filled in from reference TRBV5-1 and TRBJ2-1, reads KAGVTQTPRYLIKTRGQQVTLSCSPISGHRSVSWYQQTPGQGLQFLFEYFSETQRNKGNFPGRFSGRQFSNSRSEMNVSTLELGDSALYLCASRERISYNEQFFGPGTRLTVL.

This chain joins TRBV5-1 and TRBJ2-3; TRBD1 matches at 8 bases. This CDR3 spans 15 amino acids. V shed 4 bases, J shed 1 base, and the junction held 5 bases outside the gene matches. Germline lookup yields CDR1 SGHRS and CDR2 YFSETQ. Here the CDR3 DNA reads TGCGCCAGCAGCAATGGACAGGGCGGCACAGATACGCAGTATTTT. Translated: CASSNGQGGTDTQYF.

This clone was counted a single time. This sequence joins TRBV6-5 and TRBJ1-5; TRBD1 agrees at 7 bases. Losses at the gene ends were 10 bases for V and 4 bases for J; bases not matched to a gene: 4. The CDR3 covers 12 residues. Germline CDR1 reads MNHEY; CDR2 reads SVGAGI. This CDR3 is CATQQGNQPQHF. CDR3 nucleotides: TGTGCCACCCAACAGGGGAATCAGCCCCAGCATTTT.

The CDR3 coding sequence is TGTGCCAGCAGTGGAGGCCGTTTGACTGAAGCTTTCTTT. This translates into CASSGGRLTEAFF. V gene TRBV2 combines with J gene TRBJ1-1, with D hard to call. The CDR3 contains 13 residues. Germline CDR1 is SNHLY and CDR2 is FYNNEI. V was pared by 4 bases and J by 5 bases, with 11 bases between.

This clone was observed a single time. The CDR3 spells CASSLAYPPDNEQYF. DNA of the CDR3: TGTGCCAGCAGTTTAGCATACCCCCCAGATAACGAGCAGTACTTC. The chain has TRBV28 and TRBJ2-7, with D hard to call. V shed 2 bases and J shed 5 bases, with 16 bases lying between them. The germline V gene encodes CDR1 MDHEN and CDR2 SYDVKM. The CDR3 has 15 residues.

The chain employs TRBV28 and TRBJ1-1, with D uncertain. The germline V gene has CDR1 MDHEN and CDR2 SYDVKM. The V gene lost 6 bases and the J gene lost 5 bases, with 16 bases spanning the gap. The CDR3 extends over 14 amino acids. In DNA, the CDR3 is TGTGCCAGCAGACGAAGCTCTCTTTCGACTGAAGCTTTCTTT. This encodes CASRRSSLSTEAFF.

This clone was seen more than once but under ten times. This same CDR3 is encoded by further DNA sequences in the sample. V and J are TRBV9 and TRBJ2-1, with 10 bases aligning to TRBD2. This CDR3 has 15 residues. Germline CDR1 is SGDLS and CDR2 is YYNGEE. The J segment lost 4 bases and the V segment lost 3 bases, leaving 4 bases of the junction unmatched. The CDR3 is CASSGDSGRYNEQFF. CDR3 nucleotides: TGTGCCAGCAGCGGAGATAGCGGGAGGTACAATGAGCAGTTCTTC.

V and J are TRBV7-8 and TRBJ1-2; TRBD1 matches at 7 bases. V lost 5 bases, J lost 8 bases, and 11 bases stayed unmatched. This CDR3 spans 14 amino acids. CDR1 and CDR2 from the germline V gene are SGHVS and FQNEAQ. This chain's CDR3 is CASSPRERQGGYTF. Written as DNA, the CDR3 is TGTGCCAGCAGCCCCCGAGAAAGACAGGGAGGCTACACCTTC.

The count of this clone is one. The rearrangement links TRBV5-4 to TRBJ1-2; maybe TRBD1 (6 bases). Per germline, CDR1 SGHNT and CDR2 YYREEE (reference sequence). V was cut by 4 bases and J by 8 bases, with 15 bases left in between. CDR3 length equals 13 residues. The CDR3 spells CASSLQGLGGYTF. In DNA, the CDR3 is TGTGCCAGCAGCCTACAGGGCTTGGGGGGCTACACCTTC. The full variable domain, in which reference TRBV5-4 and TRBJ1-2 provide the parts outside the CDR3, is ETGVTQSPTHLIKTRGQQVTLRCSSQSGHNTVSWYQQALGQGPQFIFQYYREEENGRGNFPPRFSGLQFPNYSSELNVNALELDDSALYLCASSLQGLGGYTFGSGTRLTVV.

The CDR3 sequence: CASSTGSSTQYF. The CDR3 DNA is TGCGCCAGCAGTACCGGGAGTAGTACGCAGTATTTT. The chain carries TRBV10-1 and TRBJ2-3, with TRBD2 as a possible D gene (6 bases). V lost 5 bases to trimming and J lost 8 bases, with 11 bases between them. The germline V gene has CDR1 WNHNN and CDR2 SYGVQD (reference sequence). The CDR3 consists of 12 residues.